Listed below are T cell receptor beta chains from one sample, sequenced in a study of blood T cells in healthy people across ages. From the 5' RACE reads, TCRdb called clonotypes with MiXCR, one entry per CDR3 protein. The sample records some 1,500,000 distinct CDR3 sequences, around 40% being singletons. Sequenced input: blood. These receptors were obtained from a woman between 18 and 29 years old in good health. The conserved cysteine and the conserved F or W are not part of the CDR3 here.

v_call,j_call,cdr3_aa
TRBV7-2,TRBJ2-7,ASSLDRASYEQY
TRBV29-1,TRBJ2-1,SVEDGLVRTNEQF
TRBV6-5,TRBJ2-1,ASSYRGPNYNEQF
TRBV28,TRBJ2-3,ASSLTSGPTDTQY
TRBV12-3/TRBV12-4,TRBJ2-1,ASSVLTYSYNEQF
TRBV28,-,ASNTSGRSDEQY
TRBV7-8,TRBJ1-5,ASSSMDGKEPQH
TRBV4-1,TRBJ1-4,ASSPQGSRSEKLF
TRBV7-9,TRBJ1-1,ASSLISGDTEAF
TRBV20-1,TRBJ2-3,SARDQGEADTQY
TRBV10-3,TRBJ1-2,ATLGGTLDYGYT
TRBV6-5,TRBJ2-3,ASSYLAGGTSTDTQY
TRBV12-3/TRBV12-4,TRBJ2-1,ASRPSTSVYYNEQF
TRBV20-1,TRBJ1-5,SASYSGGQPQH
TRBV20-1,TRBJ1-6,SARMDRGLSPLH